The T cell receptor (beta chain) described here comes from a study of regulatory T cells in long-lasting Graves disease. Study overall: Over 5 years of antithyroid drugs plus positive TSH receptor antibodies defined persistent Graves' disease.

Germline V CDR1 and CDR2: MNHEY, SVGEGT. The CDR3 loop spans 15 amino acids. With 4 bases removed from V and 5 bases from J, the gap between germline ends came to 17 bases. This clonotype was seen a handful of times. The antigen is not known. Study conclusions and caveats: Segments TRBV28, TRBJ1-2 and TRBJ2-5 showed preferential usage in persistent disease. The number of shared public clonotypes was higher in persistent patients (more than 2,500) than new patients (over 900).

Stated time point: persistent/refractory GD, antithyroid drugs over 5 years with positive TRAb. Scientists built the TCR library using RNA that was extracted from PBMCs. Building the TCR beta libraries relied on iRepertoire HTBI primers, and CDR3 regions underwent Arm-PCR. As handled by the study authors: Among the samples, under 70 TRBV and 14 TRBJ segments were identified. TCRdb reanalysed the multiplex PCR reads using MiXCR and keeps one entry per CDR3 protein. The V and J calls reflect TCRdb's pipeline rather than the authors' work. The profile covers 400,000 or so distinct CDR3 sequences, with around 20% appearing a single time and around 20% taken by the ten largest.

The clonotype comes from a female donor with Graves disease. Sequences were derived from peripheral blood mononuclear cells (PBMCs), sampled when the disease was refractory, from a patient treated with antithyroid drugs. The chain uses TRBV6-2 or TRBV6-3 and TRBJ1-1, with D unclear. The CDR3 region is CASSFRPGLQTEAFF. The CDR3 DNA reads TGTGCCAGCAGTTTCAGACCGGGCCTACAAACTGAAGCTTTCTTT.